The clone carrying this TCR beta chain was detected a few times. This specimen comes from a study of T-cell reconstitution after alpha-beta-depleted transplantation in children. Preparing the TCRbeta library involved the use of unique molecular identifiers. TCRdb ran MiXCR on the PCR reads and lists one entry per CDR3 protein. The repertoire holds around 380,000 distinct CDR3 sequences, with around 9.9% as singletons. V dropped 1 base and J dropped 1; count of bases not matched to a gene: 3. This CDR3 has 16 residues. Germline CDR1 and CDR2: SNHLY and FYNNEI. This chain connects TRBV2 to TRBJ2-2; 7 nucleotides align to TRBD1. This sample comprised PBMCs from the stem cell graft donor, obtained from the stem cell graft. This receptor was identified in a human donor who donated a stem cell graft to a child with acute myeloid leukemia. CDR3 protein: CASSEVGTVNTGELFF. CDR3 sequence (DNA): TGTGCCAGCAGTGAAGTGGGGACAGTGAACACCGGGGAGCTGTTTTTT.